The rows below give T cell receptor beta chains drawn from one sample of a study of blood T cell repertoires in COVID-19. Libraries were prepared by immunoSEQ multiplex PCR; TCRdb keeps only in-frame clonotypes and omits some of them. Of some 300,000 clones listed, around 90% are singletons. The sequenced sample was PBMCs or T cells enriched from blood (not recorded which). These receptors were taken from a woman in her 30s who had recovered from COVID-19. Both conserved end residues are part of each CDR3. Each record gives: J gene, V gene, D gene, clone size, CDR3 protein, CDR3 DNA. A D gene is named only where the DNA matches it firmly. Clone size appears in some rows only: once, few, many, or a class for an expanded clone.

>TRBJ2-3|TRBV11-3|.|.
CASSPGRGLQRTDTQYF
TGTGCCAGCAGCCCCGGGCGGGGACTCCAACGCACAGATACGCAGTATTTT
>TRBJ2-7|TRBV6-1|TRBD2|.
CASSEAAWGSSGSNEQYF
TGTGCCAGCAGTGAAGCCGCATGGGGATCTAGCGGGAGTAATGAGCAGTACTTC
>TRBJ1-2|TRBV28|.|.
CASSWVQAANYGYTF
TGTGCCAGCAGTTGGGTCCAAGCAGCGAACTATGGCTACACCTTC
>TRBJ2-7|TRBV20-1|.|.
CSASKPYEQYF
TGCAGTGCTAGCAAGCCCTACGAGCAGTACTTC
>TRBJ1-3|TRBV9|.|few
CASSVTIGGTGNTIYF
TGTGCCAGCAGCGTCACCATTGGGGGCACTGGAAACACCATATATTTT
>TRBJ1-5|TRBV28|TRBD1|.
CASSLQGEGNQPQHF
TGTGCCAGCAGTCTTCAGGGGGAGGGCAATCAGCCCCAGCATTTT
>TRBJ1-3|TRBV2|.|.
CASRRQGSGENGNTIYF
TGTGCCAGCAGACGACAAGGGTCGGGGGAGAATGGAAACACCATATATTTT
>TRBJ1-5|TRBV5-1|TRBD1|.
CASSYDRGEQPQHF
TGCGCCAGCAGCTACGACAGGGGTGAGCAGCCCCAGCATTTT
>TRBJ2-7|TRBV7-6|.|.
CASSLGGRSYEQYF
TGTGCCAGCAGCTTAGGGGGCCGCTCCTACGAGCAGTACTTC
>TRBJ2-1|TRBV24-1|TRBD1|.
CATSDPKRQGSYNEQFF
TGTGCCACCAGTGATCCTAAGAGACAGGGGTCCTACAATGAGCAGTTCTTC
>TRBJ1-6|TRBV3-1/TRBV3-2|.|.
CASSQDAGIVDSPLHF
TGTGCCAGCAGCCAAGACGCAGGGATCGTTGATTCACCCCTCCACTTT
>TRBJ1-2|TRBV6-6|.|.
CASSPRSPRRALSANYGYTF
TGTGCCAGCAGCCCCCGGTCTCCAAGGAGGGCGTTGTCAGCTAACTATGGCTACACCTTC
>TRBJ1-2|TRBV30|.|.
CAWSPAGVRGGYTF
TGTGCCTGGAGTCCCGCCGGGGTCCGAGGGGGCTACACCTTC
>TRBJ2-3|TRBV20-1|.|.
CSAVSDTQYF
TGCAGTGCCGTATCAGATACGCAGTATTTT
>TRBJ2-2|TRBV3-1/TRBV3-2|TRBD2|.
CASSPLAGGGTGELFF
TGTGCCAGCAGTCCCCTAGCGGGAGGCGGCACCGGGGAGCTGTTTTTT
>TRBJ2-3|TRBV5-8|.|once
CASSLLGASDTQYF
TGTGCCAGCAGCTTGCTGGGGGCCTCGGATACGCAGTATTTT
>TRBJ2-2|TRBV7-2|.|.
CASSFREGGNRGELFF
TGTGCCAGCAGCTTCAGGGAAGGAGGGAATAGGGGGGAGCTGTTTTTT
>TRBJ1-5|TRBV19|.|few
CASREEGGASNQPQHF
TGTGCCAGTAGGGAGGAGGGTGGGGCTAGCAATCAGCCCCAGCATTTT
>TRBJ2-7|TRBV28|.|.
CASSFPQSYEQYF
TGTGCCAGCAGTTTCCCCCAATCCTACGAGCAGTACTTC
>TRBJ1-5|TRBV24-1|.|.
CATSGTGPNQPQHF
TGTGCCACCAGTGGCACAGGGCCTAATCAGCCCCAGCATTTT
>TRBJ1-3|TRBV3-1/TRBV3-2|.|.
CASSQTAGNTIYF
TGTGCCAGCAGCCAGACAGCCGGAAACACCATATATTTT
>TRBJ1-1|TRBV7-3|TRBD1|.
CASSATGPPSEAFF
TGTGCCAGCAGCGCGACAGGGCCGCCTTCTGAAGCTTTCTTT
>TRBJ1-2|TRBV7-3|TRBD1|once
CASSLGQGSTGYTF
TGTGCCAGCAGCCTAGGACAGGGGAGTACTGGCTACACCTTC
>TRBJ2-1|TRBV12-5|TRBD2|.
CASGLGTRGGGNNEQFF
TGTGCTAGTGGTTTGGGAACTAGGGGCGGGGGTAACAATGAGCAGTTCTTC
>TRBJ1-1|TRBV28|TRBD1|.
CASSTDREEGNTEAFF
TGTGCCAGCAGCACGGACAGGGAGGAGGGGAACACTGAAGCTTTCTTT
>TRBJ2-7|TRBV27|.|.
CASSLLGGEQYF
TGTGCCAGCAGTTTACTAGGGGGTGAGCAGTACTTC
>TRBJ2-7|TRBV3-1/TRBV3-2|TRBD2|.
CASSQGKLAGGFSYEQYF
TGTGCCAGCAGCCAGGGAAAACTAGCGGGAGGGTTCTCCTACGAGCAGTACTTC
>TRBJ2-3|TRBV5-1|TRBD2|once
CASSFPHGRVSTDTQYF
TGCGCCAGCAGCTTCCCCCACGGGAGGGTCAGCACAGATACGCAGTATTTT
>TRBJ2-1|TRBV19|.|.
CASSTLRLLSYNEQFF
TGTGCCAGTAGTACCCTCCGACTACTCTCCTACAATGAGCAGTTCTTC
>TRBJ2-3|TRBV7-2|.|once
CASNSGWRGTDTQYF
TGTGCCAGCAATTCCGGGTGGCGGGGCACAGATACGCAGTATTTT
>TRBJ1-4|TRBV12-1|.|.
CASSPDRVIATNEKLFF
TGTGCCAGCAGCCCCGACAGGGTTATTGCAACTAATGAAAAACTGTTTTTT
>TRBJ2-2|TRBV5-5|.|.
CASSLFGAATWGTGELFF
TGTGCCAGCAGCTTGTTCGGAGCGGCCACCTGGGGCACCGGGGAGCTGTTTTTT
>TRBJ2-7|TRBV10-1|.|.
CASSEQQGATYEQYF
TGCGCCAGCAGTGAACAACAGGGTGCAACCTACGAGCAGTACTTC
>TRBJ1-2|TRBV11-2|.|.
CASSLDPLGYTF
TGTGCCAGCAGCTTAGACCCTCTTGGCTACACCTTC
>TRBJ2-3|TRBV4-1|TRBD2|.
CASGTSVSTDTQYF
TGCGCCAGCGGGACTAGCGTGAGCACAGATACGCAGTATTTT
>TRBJ1-6|TRBV4-2|.|.
CASSQTLEGVDSPLHF
TGTGCCAGCAGCCAGACACTGGAGGGAGTGGATTCACCCCTCCACTTT
>TRBJ1-3|TRBV5-6|.|.
CASSSDPTGANTIYF
TGTGCCAGCAGCTCGGATCCGACAGGCGCAAACACCATATATTTT
>TRBJ2-7|TRBV6-5|.|.
CASSRRQAYEQYF
TGTGCCAGCAGTCGCCGACAGGCCTACGAGCAGTACTTC
>TRBJ1-2|TRBV4-2|TRBD1|few
CASSYRQGITNYGYTF
TGTGCCAGCAGCTATCGACAGGGGATCACTAACTATGGCTACACCTTC
>TRBJ2-2|TRBV19|.|few
CASIPPVPYTGELFF
TGTGCCAGTATCCCGCCGGTACCATACACCGGGGAGCTGTTTTTT
>TRBJ2-2|TRBV19|TRBD1|.
CASSATGGTGELFF
TGTGCCAGTAGTGCGACAGGGGGCACCGGGGAGCTGTTTTTT
>TRBJ1-5|TRBV19|.|.
CASTPTAVSNQPQHF
TGTGCCAGTACCCCCACAGCAGTTAGCAATCAGCCCCAGCATTTT
>TRBJ2-7|TRBV9|.|.
CASSKESGFTYEQYF
TGTGCCAGCAGCAAAGAGAGCGGGTTCACCTACGAGCAGTACTTC
>TRBJ2-2|TRBV9|TRBD2|.
CASSRTTSGGYTGELFF
TGTGCCAGCAGCCGGACCACTAGCGGGGGGTACACCGGGGAGCTGTTTTTT
>TRBJ2-1|TRBV27|.|.
CASSSEGVGYNNEQFF
TGTGCCAGCAGTTCCGAGGGGGTCGGGTACAACAATGAGCAGTTCTTC
>TRBJ2-7|TRBV3-1/TRBV3-2|TRBD2|.
CASSQDLVETSGYEQYF
TGTGCCAGCAGCCAAGATCTGGTGGAAACTAGCGGCTACGAGCAGTACTTC
>TRBJ2-5|TRBV18|TRBD1|.
CASSPDRAQETQYF
TGTGCCAGCTCACCGGACAGGGCGCAAGAGACCCAGTACTTC
>TRBJ2-7|TRBV2|TRBD2|.
CASSGGLAGPSYEQYF
TGTGCCAGCAGTGGGGGGCTAGCGGGGCCCTCCTACGAGCAGTACTTC
>TRBJ1-1|TRBV19|.|.
CASSIGWGGTEAFF
TGTGCCAGTAGTATTGGTTGGGGGGGCACTGAAGCTTTCTTT
>TRBJ2-2|TRBV2|.|.
CASSEAAQGYSGELFF
TGTGCCAGCAGTGAAGCCGCGCAGGGCTACAGCGGGGAGCTGTTTTTT
>TRBJ2-1|TRBV10-2|TRBD2|once
CASSGAISGRNYNEQFF
TGCGCCAGCAGTGGGGCTATTAGCGGGAGGAATTACAATGAGCAGTTCTTC
>TRBJ2-6|TRBV6-2/TRBV6-3|.|.
CASSYSAPGSGANVLTF
TGTGCCAGCAGTTACTCGGCGCCGGGCTCTGGGGCCAACGTCCTGACTTTC
>TRBJ2-7|TRBV13|TRBD2|.
CASSPGTSGGEPWGYEQYF
TGTGCCAGCAGCCCAGGGACTAGCGGGGGGGAACCCTGGGGCTACGAGCAGTACTTC
>TRBJ2-1|TRBV19|TRBD2|.
CASSRPGLAHEQFF
TGTGCCAGTAGTAGACCGGGACTAGCCCATGAGCAGTTCTTC
>TRBJ1-2|TRBV3-1/TRBV3-2|.|.
CASSQVSGVYGYTF
TGTGCCAGCAGCCAAGTGTCAGGGGTCTATGGCTACACCTTC
>TRBJ2-3|TRBV6-2/TRBV6-3|.|.
CASSSSGGTDTQYF
TGTGCCAGCAGCTCCTCCGGGGGCACAGATACGCAGTATTTT
>TRBJ1-2|TRBV28|.|few
CASSKRMTAPYGYTF
TGTGCCAGCAGTAAAAGAATGACAGCGCCCTATGGCTACACCTTC